These 19 T cell receptor beta chains were sequenced from one sample in a study of Ad26.COV2.S vaccination and SARS-CoV-2 variants. Measured with immunoSEQ multiplex PCR; TCRdb has only the in-frame clones, and not every one. The sample consists of about 450,000 clones, roughly 89% of them appearing once. The treatment is: about 20 received Ad26.COV2.S at low or high dose, single or two shots; 5 received placebo; per-sample allocation not given. On day 63 after the first injection, vaccine and placebo recipients gave samples. The sample in question was peripheral blood, obtained in a trial of Ad26.COV2.S vaccine versus placebo. All receptors derive from a person aged 18 to 59 who received the Ad26.COV2.S COVID-19 vaccine or a placebo.

The chain couples TRBV10-3 to TRBJ1-5; no clear D gene. The CDR3 consists of 14 residues. CDR1 is ENHRY, CDR2 SYGVKD, per germline. The ends were cut back, 5 bases at V and 2 bases at J, with 10 bases in the middle. This CDR3 is CAISISQGNQPQHF. The CDR3 nucleotides read TGTGCCATCAGTATATCCCAGGGCAATCAGCCCCAGCATTTT.

This rearrangement joins TRBV2 to TRBJ2-1, with a tentative D call TRBD1 (5 bases). V lost 3 bases and J 8 bases, leaving 14 bases between the germline ends. In germline, CDR1 is SNHLY, CDR2 FYNNEI. CDR3 length equals 14 residues. The CDR3: CASSELREQDEQFF. The CDR3 nucleotides read TGTGCCAGCAGTGAGCTTAGGGAACAGGATGAGCAGTTCTTC.

This clone was picked up one time. V is TRBV29-1 and J is TRBJ2-1; maybe TRBD1 (6 bases). The CDR3 sequence is 14 residues long. Germline assignment: CDR1 SQVTM and CDR2 ANQGSEA. The CDR3 DNA reads TGCAGACAAAACCGGGACAACCTATACAATGAGCAGTTCTTC. Amino acid sequence: CRQNRDNLYNEQFF.

The chain has TRBV6-2 or TRBV6-3 and TRBJ2-7; TRBD1 aligns across 10 bases. This CDR3 region has 13 residues. With 5 bases clipped from V and 4 bases from J, the junction kept 2 bases outside the gene matches. Germline V CDR1 and CDR2: MNHEY, SVGEGT. The CDR3: CASSRGQGYEQYF. The CDR3 DNA reads as TGTGCCAGCAGTCGGGGACAGGGGTACGAGCAGTACTTC.

V gene TRBV5-1 combines with J gene TRBJ2-1; D is uncertain. V was shortened by 4 bases and J by 0 bases, with 11 bases between the two germline ends. Per the germline V gene, CDR1 is SGHRS and CDR2 is YFSETQ. The CDR3 spans 15 residues. The CDR3: CASSPFRSSYNEQFF. The CDR3 nucleotides are TGCGCCAGCAGCCCTTTTAGGAGCTCCTACAATGAGCAGTTCTTC.

The chain links TRBV10-1 to TRBJ2-1; 8 positions agree with TRBD2. Germline loops: CDR1 WNHNN, CDR2 SYGVQD (reference sequence). The V gene end was trimmed by 6 bases and the J gene end by 7 bases; junction bases not matched to a gene: 5. The CDR3 is made up of 13 amino acids. CDR3 DNA: TGCGCCAGCAGGACTAGCGTTGATAATGAGCAGTTCTTC. It encodes CASRTSVDNEQFF.

This chain uses TRBV30 with TRBJ1-6; D is unresolved. The CDR3 spans 13 residues. The V gene lost 0 bases and the J gene lost 10 bases, with 10 bases spanning the gap. Germline lookup yields CDR1 GTSNPN and CDR2 SVGIG (reference sequence). The CDR3 sequence: CAWSVYRGSPLHF. CDR3 coding DNA: TGTGCCTGGAGTGTATACCGGGGATCACCCCTCCACTTT.

The V and J genes are TRBV7-2 and TRBJ2-7; the D gene is possibly TRBD2 (6 bases). The CDR3 loop spans 19 amino acids. Germline CDR1 is SGHTA and CDR2 is FQGNSA. Between the trimmed V and J ends, which lost 4 bases and 2 bases, there was a span of 27 bases. CDR3 nucleotides: TGTGCCAGCAGCTCCCGGCGCTCTTTGGGGACTGCCCTTCCCTACGAGCAGTACTTC. Its protein product is CASSSRRSLGTALPYEQYF.

The V call is TRBV2, the J call TRBJ2-2; 9 bases map to TRBD1. The germline gives CDR1 SNHLY, CDR2 FYNNEI. The CDR3 is 13 residues long. V shed 6 bases and J 8 bases; nucleotides not matched to a gene: 4. CDR3 loop: CASRTDRGGELFF. The CDR3 DNA reads as TGTGCCAGCAGAACGGACAGGGGTGGGGAGCTGTTTTTT.

The chain couples TRBV5-5 to TRBJ1-4, with D hard to call. The CDR3 sequence is 13 residues long. CDR1 and CDR2 (germline): SGHKS, YYEKEE (reference sequence). The V end lost 4 bases, the J end lost 11 bases, and 15 bases lay between the germline ends. CDR3 in DNA: TGTGCCAGCAGCGACCTGGGTGGTGGGAAACTGTTTTTT. It codes for CASSDLGGGKLFF.

Here the CDR3 reads CASSGTSGFSTDTQYF. CDR3 in DNA: TGCGCCAGCAGCGGCACTAGCGGGTTTAGCACAGATACGCAGTATTTT. V is TRBV5-1 and J is TRBJ2-3; 9 bases are a match to TRBD2. Per germline, CDR1 SGHRS and CDR2 YFSETQ. V lost 4 bases, J lost 0 bases, and 6 bases stayed unmatched. The CDR3 runs 16 residues.

The chain couples TRBV7-8 to TRBJ1-3; D gene unclear. V was trimmed by 0 bases and J by 10 bases, leaving 13 bases between them. Germline V gene sequence: CDR1 SGHVS, CDR2 FQNEAQ. The CDR3 covers 14 residues. This CDR3 reads CASSLASNDLTIYF. In DNA, the CDR3 is TGTGCCAGCAGCTTAGCGAGTAACGATCTTACCATATATTTT.

The CDR3: CAHGKGALEETQYF. The DNA for the CDR3 is TGTGCCCATGGGAAGGGGGCGCTGGAAGAGACCCAGTACTTC. The chain couples TRBV2 to TRBJ2-5, with TRBD1 matching over 7 bases. This CDR3 contains 14 residues. Germline V gives CDR1 SNHLY, CDR2 FYNNEI. The V and J ends lost 11 bases and 3 bases, in that order; junction bases with no gene match: 12.

The chain links TRBV7-2 to TRBJ2-1; 7 nucleotides match TRBD1. The trim removed 10 bases at V and 4 bases at J, leaving 10 bases unmatched. This CDR3 is built from 14 residues. Germline-derived CDR1 and CDR2 are SGHTA and FQGNSA. CDR3 sequence: CATRKGAAYNEQFF. Here the CDR3 DNA reads TGTGCCACCAGAAAGGGGGCCGCTTACAATGAGCAGTTCTTC.

In its sample, this clone was seen once. The gene calls are TRBV7-6 and TRBJ2-5; D unresolved. The CDR3 length is 15 residues. Trimming shortened V by 5 bases and J by 5 bases, and 18 bases separated the two germline ends. CDR1 is SGHVS, CDR2 FNYEAQ, per germline. The CDR3 DNA is TGTGCCAGCAGCCCTCCCCAGGATGGGCTTGAGACCCAGTACTTC. Translating it yields CASSPPQDGLETQYF.

The chain combines TRBV6-2 or TRBV6-3 with TRBJ1-5, with D possibly matching TRBD1 (5 bases). V gave up 0 bases and J gave up 9 bases, with 15 bases separating them. Germline-derived CDR1 and CDR2 are MNHEY and SVGEGT. There are 15 residues in the CDR3. The CDR3 region is CASSYSGWAGAPQHF. CDR3 coding DNA: TGTGCCAGCAGTTACTCGGGGTGGGCCGGGGCGCCCCAGCATTTT.

The sample holds one count of this clone. The V call is TRBV15, the J call TRBJ2-7; D is possibly TRBD2 (5 bases). The CDR3 is 16 residues long. Germline V gene lookup returns CDR1 LNHNV and CDR2 YYDKDF (reference sequence). With 1 base removed from V and 2 bases from J, the gap between germline ends came to 15 bases. The CDR3 DNA follows: TGTGCCACCAGCAGAGGCGCTAGCAGAGGCACCTACGAGCAGTACTTC. Its translation is CATSRGASRGTYEQYF.

About this clone itself: Other DNA sequences of this sample code for an identical CDR3. The chain couples TRBV4-3 to TRBJ1-2; D ambiguous. In germline, CDR1 is LGHNA, CDR2 YSLEER. This CDR3 spans 13 amino acids. V was trimmed by 1 base and J by 2 bases, leaving 5 bases between them. The CDR3 loop is CASSQGPNYGYTF. CDR3 bases: TGCGCCAGCAGCCAAGGGCCAAACTATGGCTACACCTTC.

This clone occurred a few times. The chain joins TRBV10-1 to TRBJ2-7, with 9 bases lining up with TRBD2. CDR1 and CDR2 (germline): WNHNN, SYGVQD (reference sequence). The CDR3 consists of 17 residues. With 2 bases clipped from V and 0 bases from J, the junction kept 8 bases outside the gene matches. CDR3 nucleotide sequence: TGCGCCAGCAGTGAGCCCTACGGCGGGAGGGCCTCCTACGAGCAGTACGTC. Amino acid sequence: CASSEPYGGRASYEQYV.